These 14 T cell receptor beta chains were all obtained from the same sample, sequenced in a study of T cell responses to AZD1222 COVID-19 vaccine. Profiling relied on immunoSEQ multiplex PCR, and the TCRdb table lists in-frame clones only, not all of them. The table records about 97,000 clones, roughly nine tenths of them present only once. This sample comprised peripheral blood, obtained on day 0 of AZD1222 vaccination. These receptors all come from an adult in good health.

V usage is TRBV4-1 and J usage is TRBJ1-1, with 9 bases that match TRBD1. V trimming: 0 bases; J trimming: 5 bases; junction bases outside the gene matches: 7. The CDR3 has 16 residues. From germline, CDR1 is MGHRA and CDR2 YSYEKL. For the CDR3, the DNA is TGCGCCAGCAGCCAAGATCGGGACAGGGCGGGGACTGAAGCTTTCTTT. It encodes CASSQDRDRAGTEAFF.

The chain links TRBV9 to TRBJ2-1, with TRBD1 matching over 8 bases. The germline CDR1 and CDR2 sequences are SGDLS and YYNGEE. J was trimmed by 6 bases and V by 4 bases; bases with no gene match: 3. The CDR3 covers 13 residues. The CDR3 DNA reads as TGTGCCAGCAGCTTCGGACAGGGCAATGAGCAGTTCTTC. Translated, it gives CASSFGQGNEQFF.

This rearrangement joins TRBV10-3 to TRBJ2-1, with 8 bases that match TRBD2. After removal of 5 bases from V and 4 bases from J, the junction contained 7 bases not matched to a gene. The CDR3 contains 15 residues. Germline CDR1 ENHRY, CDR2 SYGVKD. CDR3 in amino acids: CAISRAGEWYNEQFF. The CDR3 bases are TGTGCCATCAGTAGAGCGGGAGAGTGGTACAATGAGCAGTTCTTC.

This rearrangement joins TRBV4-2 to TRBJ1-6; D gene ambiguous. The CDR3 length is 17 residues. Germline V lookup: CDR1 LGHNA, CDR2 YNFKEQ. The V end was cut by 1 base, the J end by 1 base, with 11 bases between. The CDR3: CASSQGRGGSYNSPLHF. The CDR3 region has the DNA TGTGCCAGCAGCCAAGGTCGGGGTGGGTCCTATAATTCACCCCTCCACTTT.

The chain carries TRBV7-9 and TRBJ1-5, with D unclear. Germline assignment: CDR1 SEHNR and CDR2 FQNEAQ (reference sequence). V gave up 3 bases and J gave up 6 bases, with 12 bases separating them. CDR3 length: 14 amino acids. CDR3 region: CASSFGASGQPQHF. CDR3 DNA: TGTGCCAGCAGCTTCGGAGCGTCGGGTCAGCCCCAGCATTTT.

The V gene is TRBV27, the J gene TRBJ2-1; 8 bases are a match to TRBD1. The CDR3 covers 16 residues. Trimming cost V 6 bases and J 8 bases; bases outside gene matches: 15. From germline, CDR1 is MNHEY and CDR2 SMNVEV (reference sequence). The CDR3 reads CASSRTQGAGWYEQFF. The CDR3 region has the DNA TGTGCCAGCAGCCGCACGCAGGGGGCCGGTTGGTATGAGCAGTTCTTC.

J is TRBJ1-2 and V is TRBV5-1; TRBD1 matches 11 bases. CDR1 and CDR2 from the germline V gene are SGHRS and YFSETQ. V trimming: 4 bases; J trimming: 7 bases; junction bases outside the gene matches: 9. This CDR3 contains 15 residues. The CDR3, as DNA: TGCGCCAGCAGCCATGGGACAGGGGGTTATGGTGGCTACACCTTC. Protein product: CASSHGTGGYGGYTF.

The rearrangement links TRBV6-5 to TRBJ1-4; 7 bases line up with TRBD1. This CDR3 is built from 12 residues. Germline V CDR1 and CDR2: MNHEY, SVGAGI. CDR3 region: CAFTGVREKLFF. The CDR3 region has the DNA TGTGCTTTTACAGGGGTTCGTGAAAAACTGTTTTTT.

CDR3 region: CAISVGGFDGYTF. The CDR3, as DNA: TGTGCCATCAGTGTTGGAGGGTTTGATGGCTACACCTTC. V is TRBV10-3 and J is TRBJ1-2; no definite D call. V shed 4 bases and J shed 6 bases, with 12 bases lying between them. The CDR3 consists of 13 residues. CDR1 and CDR2 (germline): ENHRY, SYGVKD.

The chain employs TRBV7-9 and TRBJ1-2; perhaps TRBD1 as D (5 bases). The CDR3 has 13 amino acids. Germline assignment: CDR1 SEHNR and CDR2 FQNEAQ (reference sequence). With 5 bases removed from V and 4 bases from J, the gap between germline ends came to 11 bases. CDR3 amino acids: CASSVGGGYGYTF. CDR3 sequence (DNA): TGTGCCAGCAGCGTGGGGGGAGGCTATGGCTACACCTTC.

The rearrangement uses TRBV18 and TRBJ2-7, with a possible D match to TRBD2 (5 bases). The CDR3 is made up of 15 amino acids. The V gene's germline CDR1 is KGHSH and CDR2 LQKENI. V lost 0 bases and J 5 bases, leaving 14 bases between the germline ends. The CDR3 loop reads CASSPPAGIAHEQYF. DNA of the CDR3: TGTGCCAGCTCACCACCTGCCGGGATTGCCCACGAGCAGTACTTC.

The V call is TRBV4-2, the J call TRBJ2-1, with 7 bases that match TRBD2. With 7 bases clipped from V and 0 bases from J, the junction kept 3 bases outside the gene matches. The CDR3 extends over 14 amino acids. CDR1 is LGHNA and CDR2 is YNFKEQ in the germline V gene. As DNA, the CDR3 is TGTGCCAGCAACCGGGACTACTCCTACAATGAGCAGTTCTTC. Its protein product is CASNRDYSYNEQFF.

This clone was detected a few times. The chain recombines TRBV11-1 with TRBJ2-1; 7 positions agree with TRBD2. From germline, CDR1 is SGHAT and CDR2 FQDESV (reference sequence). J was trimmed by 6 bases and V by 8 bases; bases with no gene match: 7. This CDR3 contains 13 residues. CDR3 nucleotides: TGTGCCAGCGTGAAACCGGGAGGCAATGAGCAGTTCTTC. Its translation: CASVKPGGNEQFF.

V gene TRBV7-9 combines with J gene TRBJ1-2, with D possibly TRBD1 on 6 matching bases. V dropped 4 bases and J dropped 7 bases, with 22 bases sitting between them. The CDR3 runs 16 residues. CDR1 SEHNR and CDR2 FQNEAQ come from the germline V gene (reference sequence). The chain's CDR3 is CASSSRRTGQGSGYTF. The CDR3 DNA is TGTGCCAGCAGCTCGAGACGAACAGGGCAAGGTTCTGGCTACACCTTC.